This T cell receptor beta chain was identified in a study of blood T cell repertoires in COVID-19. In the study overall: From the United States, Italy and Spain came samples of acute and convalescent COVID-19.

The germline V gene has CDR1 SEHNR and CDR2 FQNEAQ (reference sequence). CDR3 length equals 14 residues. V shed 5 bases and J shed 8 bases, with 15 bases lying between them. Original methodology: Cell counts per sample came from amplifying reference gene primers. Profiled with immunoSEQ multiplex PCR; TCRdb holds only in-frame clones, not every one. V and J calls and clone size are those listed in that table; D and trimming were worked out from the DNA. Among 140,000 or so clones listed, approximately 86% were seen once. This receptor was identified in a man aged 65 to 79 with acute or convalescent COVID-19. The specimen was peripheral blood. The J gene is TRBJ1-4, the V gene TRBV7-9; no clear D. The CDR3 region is CASSPERAGEKLFF. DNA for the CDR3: TGTGCCAGCAGCCCCGAACGGGCGGGGGAAAAACTGTTTTTT.